Listed here are 3 T cell receptor beta chains from one sample, sequenced in a study of vaccination and CD4 T cells after COVID-19 (dated by TCRdb to the early 2020s). This sample's treatment or condition label indicates: approximately 11-day PBMC culture with coronavirus spike peptide pools or control peptides (ViraFEST assay). These receptors have no known antigen. The library came from PCR. TCRdb shows the sequencer as Illumina iSeq 100. DNA from cultured CD4+ T cells underwent TCR sequencing with the Oncomine TCR Beta short-read assay at the Johns Hopkins FTIC core. Starting from the raw public reads, TCRdb applied fastp trimming at Q25, assembled clones with MiXCR and retained in-frame beta chains. Each entry merges the rows of one CDR3 protein and shows their most common DNA and genes. The sample table records roughly 20,000 distinct CDR3 sequences; 45% to 60% of these occur just once. In total, the top ten clones hold approximately 8% of the sample.

The specimen was CD4+ T cells from blood, cultured in vitro. The receptors originated from a human donor who had recovered from COVID-19.

The genes are TRBV6-2 or TRBV6-3 and TRBJ2-3; no clear D. Trimming removed 2 bases at V and 0 bases at J, with 6 bases between. In germline, CDR1 is MNHEY, CDR2 SVGEGT. The CDR3 runs 14 residues. CDR3 in amino acids: CASSYVTSTDTQYF. The CDR3 DNA sequence: TGTGCCAGCAGTTACGTGACTAGCACAGATACGCAGTATTTT.

The chain has TRBV7-9 and TRBJ2-7; TRBD1 matches 12 bases. The CDR3 runs to 15 residues. Trimming cost V 6 bases and J 3 bases; bases outside gene matches: 6. Germline V gene sequence: CDR1 SEHNR, CDR2 FQNEAQ (reference sequence). The CDR3 nucleotides read TGTGCCAGCAGTCCCGGGACAGGGGGCATCTACGAGCAGTACTTC. Its translation is CASSPGTGGIYEQYF.

This clonotype was seen a handful of times. V is TRBV20-1 and J is TRBJ2-2; 7 nucleotides line up with TRBD2. Germline V lookup: CDR1 DFQATT, CDR2 SNEGSKA (reference sequence). The CDR3 consists of 13 residues. Unmatched junction bases numbered 6, after V lost 6 bases and J lost 5 bases. CDR3 sequence (DNA): TGCAGTGCGCCGGGACTATTGACCGGGGAGCTGTTTTTT. It is translated as CSAPGLLTGELFF.